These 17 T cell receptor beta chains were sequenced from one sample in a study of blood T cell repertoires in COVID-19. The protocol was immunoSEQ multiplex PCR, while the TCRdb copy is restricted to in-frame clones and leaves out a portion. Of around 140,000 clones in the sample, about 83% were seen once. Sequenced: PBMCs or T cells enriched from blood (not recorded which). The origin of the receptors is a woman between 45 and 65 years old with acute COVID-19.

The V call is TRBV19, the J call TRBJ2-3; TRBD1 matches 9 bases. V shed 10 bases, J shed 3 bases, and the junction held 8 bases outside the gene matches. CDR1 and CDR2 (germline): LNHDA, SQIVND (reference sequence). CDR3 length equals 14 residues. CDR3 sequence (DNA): TGTGCCACCAATGACAGGGGGTATACAGATACGCAGTATTTT. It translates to CATNDRGYTDTQYF.

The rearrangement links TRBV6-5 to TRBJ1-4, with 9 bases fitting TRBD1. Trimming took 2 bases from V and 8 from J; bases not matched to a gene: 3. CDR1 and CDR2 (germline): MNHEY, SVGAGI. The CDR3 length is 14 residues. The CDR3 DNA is TGTGCCAGCAGTTACGGGGACAGGGACGAAAAACTGTTTTTT. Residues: CASSYGDRDEKLFF.

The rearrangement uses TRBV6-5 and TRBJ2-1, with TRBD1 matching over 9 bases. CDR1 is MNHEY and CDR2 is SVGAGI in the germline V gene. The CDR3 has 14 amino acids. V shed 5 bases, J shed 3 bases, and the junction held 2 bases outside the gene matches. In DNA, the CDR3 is TGTGCCAGCAGTAAGGACAGGGGCTACAATGAGCAGTTCTTC. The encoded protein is CASSKDRGYNEQFF.

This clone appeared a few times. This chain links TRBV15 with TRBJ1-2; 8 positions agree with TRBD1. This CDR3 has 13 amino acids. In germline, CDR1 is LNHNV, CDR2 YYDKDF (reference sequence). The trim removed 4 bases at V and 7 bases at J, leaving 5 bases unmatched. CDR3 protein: CATSIRTGSGYTF. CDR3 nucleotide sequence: TGTGCCACCAGCATCAGGACAGGGAGTGGCTACACCTTC.

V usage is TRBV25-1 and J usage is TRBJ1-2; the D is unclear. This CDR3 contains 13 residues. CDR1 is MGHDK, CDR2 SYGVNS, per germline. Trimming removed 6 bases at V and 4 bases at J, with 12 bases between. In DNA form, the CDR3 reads TGTGCCAGCAGGGTCGACAATGGCTATGGCTACACCTTC. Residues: CASRVDNGYGYTF.

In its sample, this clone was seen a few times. CDR3 DNA sequence: TGCGCCAGCAGCCCCCGAGTGGAGGATACGCAGTATTTT. This encodes CASSPRVEDTQYF. The rearrangement links TRBV4-3 to TRBJ2-3; D unclear. The V gene lost 4 bases and the J gene lost 6 bases, with 11 bases spanning the gap. The CDR3 is 13 amino acids. Looked up from germline, CDR1 is LGHNA and CDR2 is YSLEER.

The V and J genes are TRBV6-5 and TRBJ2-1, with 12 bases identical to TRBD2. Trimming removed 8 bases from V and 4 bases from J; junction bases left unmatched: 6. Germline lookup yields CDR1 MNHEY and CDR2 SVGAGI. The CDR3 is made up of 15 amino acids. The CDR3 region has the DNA TGTGCCAGCGCGAGGACTAGCGGGATTTACAATGAGCAGTTCTTC. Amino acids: CASARTSGIYNEQFF.

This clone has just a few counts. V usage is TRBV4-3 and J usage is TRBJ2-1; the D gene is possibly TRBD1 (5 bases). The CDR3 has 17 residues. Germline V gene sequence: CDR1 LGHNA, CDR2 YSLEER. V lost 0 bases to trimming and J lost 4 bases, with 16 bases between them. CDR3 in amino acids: CASSQDKQAQFYNEQFF. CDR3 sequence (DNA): TGCGCCAGCAGCCAAGATAAACAGGCCCAATTTTACAATGAGCAGTTCTTC.

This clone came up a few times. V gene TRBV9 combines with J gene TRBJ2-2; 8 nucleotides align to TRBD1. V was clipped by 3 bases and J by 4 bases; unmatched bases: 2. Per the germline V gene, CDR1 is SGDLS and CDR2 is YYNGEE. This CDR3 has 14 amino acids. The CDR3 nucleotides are TGTGCCAGCAGCGAACAGGGGGGCACCGGGGAGCTGTTTTTT. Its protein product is CASSEQGGTGELFF.

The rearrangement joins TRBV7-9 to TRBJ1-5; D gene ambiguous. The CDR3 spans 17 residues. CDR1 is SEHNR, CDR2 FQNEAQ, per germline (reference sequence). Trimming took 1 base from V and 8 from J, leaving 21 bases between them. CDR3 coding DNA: TGTGCCAGCAGCTTAGGAGTATATTCCGCGTACGGTGAGCCCCAGCATTTT. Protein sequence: CASSLGVYSAYGEPQHF.

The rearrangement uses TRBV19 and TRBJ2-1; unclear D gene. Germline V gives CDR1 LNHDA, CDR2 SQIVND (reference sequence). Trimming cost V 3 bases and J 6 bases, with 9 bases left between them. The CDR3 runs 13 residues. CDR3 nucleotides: TGTGCCAGTAGTATTAAGCGCAGCAATGAGCAGTTCTTC. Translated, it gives CASSIKRSNEQFF. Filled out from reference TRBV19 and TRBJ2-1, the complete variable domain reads DGGITQSPKYLFRKEGQNVTLSCEQNLNHDAMYWYRQDPGQGLRLIYYSQIVNDFQKGDIAEGYSVSREKKESFPLTVTSAQKNPTAFYLCASSIKRSNEQFFGPGTRLTVL.

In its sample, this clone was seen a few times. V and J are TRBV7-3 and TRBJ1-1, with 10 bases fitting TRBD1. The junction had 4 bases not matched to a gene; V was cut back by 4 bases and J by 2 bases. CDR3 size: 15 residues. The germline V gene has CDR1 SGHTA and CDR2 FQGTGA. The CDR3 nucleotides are TGTGCCAGCAGCTCTCGACAGGGGGCTAACACTGAAGCTTTCTTT. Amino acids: CASSSRQGANTEAFF.

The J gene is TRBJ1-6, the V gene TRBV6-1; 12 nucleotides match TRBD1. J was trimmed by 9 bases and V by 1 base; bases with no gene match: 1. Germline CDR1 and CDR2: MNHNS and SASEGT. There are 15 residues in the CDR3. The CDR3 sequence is CASSEGDRGLSPLHF. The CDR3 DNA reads TGTGCCAGCAGTGAAGGGGACAGGGGGCTTTCACCCCTCCACTTT.

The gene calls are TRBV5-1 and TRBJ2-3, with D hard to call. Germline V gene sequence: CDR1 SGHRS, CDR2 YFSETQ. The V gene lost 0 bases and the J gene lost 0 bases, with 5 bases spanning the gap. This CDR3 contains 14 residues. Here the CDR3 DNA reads TGCGCCAGCAGCTTGGAGACTAGCACAGATACGCAGTATTTT. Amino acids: CASSLETSTDTQYF.

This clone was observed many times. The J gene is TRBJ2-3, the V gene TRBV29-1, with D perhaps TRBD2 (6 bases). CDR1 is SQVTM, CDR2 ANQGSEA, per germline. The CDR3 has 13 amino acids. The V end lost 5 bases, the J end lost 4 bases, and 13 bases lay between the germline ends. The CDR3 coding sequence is TGCAGCGTTTTCGTGCCGGGGGCAGATACGCAGTATTTT. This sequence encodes CSVFVPGADTQYF.

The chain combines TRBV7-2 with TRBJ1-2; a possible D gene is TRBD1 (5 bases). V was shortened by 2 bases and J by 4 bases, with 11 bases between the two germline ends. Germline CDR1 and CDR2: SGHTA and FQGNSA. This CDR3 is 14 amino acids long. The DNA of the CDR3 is TGTGCCAGCAGCTTAACCCGACAGAGCTATGGCTACACCTTC. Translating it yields CASSLTRQSYGYTF.

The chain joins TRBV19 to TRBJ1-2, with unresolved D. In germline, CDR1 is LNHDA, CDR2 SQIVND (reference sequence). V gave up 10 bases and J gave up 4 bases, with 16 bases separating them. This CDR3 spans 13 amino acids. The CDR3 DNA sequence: TGTGCCACCTCTAAGGAGGCCTTCTATGGCTACACCTTC. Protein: CATSKEAFYGYTF.